The 17 T cell receptor beta chains below all came from one sample that was sequenced in a study of cytomegalovirus exposure and HLA in healthy donors. PCR was performed using 60 Vbeta and 13 Jbeta primers. The method was immunoSEQ multiplex PCR; TCRdb's version includes in-frame clones alone and lacks a portion of them. The sample has about 150,000 clones, roughly 65% seen once. The sequenced material came from PBMCs. These receptors all stem from a man between 60 and 75 years old in good health and CMV-seronegative.

The chain carries TRBV7-3 and TRBJ2-2; unclear D gene. Germline CDR1 is SGHTA and CDR2 is FQGTGA. V gave up 5 bases and J gave up 4 bases, with 14 bases separating them. The CDR3 is made up of 15 amino acids. The CDR3 is CASSQRWAPTGELFF. The DNA for the CDR3 is TGTGCCAGCAGCCAAAGGTGGGCTCCCACCGGGGAGCTGTTTTTT.

The gene calls are TRBV28 and TRBJ2-1; 14 nucleotides match TRBD2. The CDR3 loop spans 17 amino acids. Germline values: CDR1 MDHEN, CDR2 SYDVKM. The V gene end was trimmed by 3 bases and the J gene end by 8 bases; junction bases not matched to a gene: 9. The CDR3 coding sequence is TGTGCCAGCAGTTTCCCTGGGACTAGCGGGAGCACGGATGAGCAGTTCTTC. Amino acid sequence: CASSFPGTSGSTDEQFF.

Details on this clone: The junction shows a germline mismatch at one end, possibly a read error. This chain joins TRBV6-4 and TRBJ2-7; 8 bases align to TRBD1. CDR3 length: 14 residues. CDR1 MRHNA and CDR2 SNTAGT come from the germline V gene. The CDR3 nucleotides are TGTGCCAGCACGGTGGACAGGGACTCCCACGAGCAGTACTTC. Amino acid sequence: CASTVDRDSHEQYF.

The table lists this clone with a few counts. The gene calls are TRBV5-6 and TRBJ2-5; 7 bases are shared with TRBD2. The CDR3 is made up of 14 amino acids. V gave up 4 bases and J gave up 4 bases; unmatched junction bases: 7. Germline CDR1 SGHDT, CDR2 YYEEEE. CDR3 sequence: CASSLDGGGETQYF. CDR3 nucleotide sequence: TGTGCCAGCAGCCTGGACGGCGGGGGAGAGACCCAGTACTTC.

The rearrangement uses TRBV9 and TRBJ1-4; TRBD1 agrees at 8 bases. Germline assignment: CDR1 SGDLS and CDR2 YYNGEE. The J segment lost 4 bases and the V segment lost 2 bases, leaving 7 bases of the junction unmatched. The CDR3 covers 16 residues. Here the CDR3 reads CASSVGQGAGNEKLFF. The CDR3, as DNA: TGTGCCAGCAGCGTCGGGCAGGGGGCGGGTAATGAAAAACTGTTTTTT.

The rearrangement joins TRBV27 to TRBJ2-3, with a tentative D call TRBD1 (10 bases). Germline CDR1 and CDR2: MNHEY and SMNVEV (reference sequence). Trimming removed 2 bases at V and 4 bases at J, with 31 bases between. The CDR3 sequence is 21 residues long. CDR3 region: CASSLESTGTGEAGGPDTQYF. DNA of the CDR3: TGTGCCAGCAGTTTAGAAAGTACCGGGACAGGGGAGGCGGGAGGGCCAGATACGCAGTATTTT.

This clone has a handful of counts. This rearrangement joins TRBV5-1 to TRBJ1-2; 10 nucleotides match TRBD1. Trimming took 5 bases from V and 7 from J; bases not matched to a gene: 2. Per the germline V gene, CDR1 is SGHRS and CDR2 is YFSETQ. CDR3 length: 12 amino acids. The CDR3 region has the DNA TGCGCCAGCAGGACAGGGGGCAGTGGCTACACCTTC. This encodes CASRTGGSGYTF.

This clone was picked up one time. The rearrangement links TRBV27 to TRBJ2-3; a weak D match, TRBD2 (6 bases). CDR1 is MNHEY and CDR2 is SMNVEV in the germline V gene (reference sequence). V gave up 5 bases and J gave up 2 bases, with 11 bases separating them. The CDR3 has 14 residues. The CDR3 sequence: CASSGRPITDTQYF. CDR3 in DNA: TGTGCCAGCAGTGGGAGGCCCATCACAGATACGCAGTATTTT.

The table lists this clone with a count of one. The V call is TRBV28, the J call TRBJ1-5; D call uncertain. Germline lookup yields CDR1 MDHEN and CDR2 SYDVKM. This CDR3 is built from 15 residues. V lost 7 bases and J lost 0, with 13 bases in between. DNA of the CDR3: TGTGCCAGCAAGCGTGGGAGTCTTAGCAATCAGCCCCAGCATTTT. Translating gives CASKRGSLSNQPQHF.

The gene calls are TRBV7-8 and TRBJ1-3; 7 bases align to TRBD1. The CDR3 runs 15 residues. The V segment lost 5 bases and the J segment 4 bases; nucleotides outside the gene matches: 8. CDR1 and CDR2 from the germline V gene are SGHVS and FQNEAQ. The CDR3 loop reads CASSRTGEAGNTIYF. The CDR3 DNA reads as TGTGCCAGCAGCCGAACAGGGGAGGCAGGAAACACCATATATTTT.

The CDR3 region is CASSSEESSYNSPLHF. DNA for the CDR3: TGCGCCAGCAGCTCGGAGGAGAGCTCCTATAATTCACCCCTCCACTTT. The rearrangement joins TRBV5-1 to TRBJ1-6; D uncertain. In germline, CDR1 is SGHRS, CDR2 YFSETQ. CDR3 length: 16 residues. The V end was cut by 3 bases, the J end by 0 bases, with 10 bases between.

This clone was found a few times. The chain combines TRBV5-4 with TRBJ2-7; a possible D gene is TRBD2 (5 bases). V was shortened by 0 bases and J by 2 bases, with 9 bases between the two germline ends. The CDR3 is 14 amino acids. Germline assignment: CDR1 SGHNT and CDR2 YYREEE (reference sequence). DNA for the CDR3: TGTGCCAGCAGCTTGGAACTAGACACCTACGAGCAGTACTTC. Its protein is CASSLELDTYEQYF.

This clone has just a few counts. The V and J genes are TRBV2 and TRBJ2-5; 7 bases match TRBD1. V trimming: 6 bases; J trimming: 4 bases; junction bases outside the gene matches: 5. The CDR3 spans 13 residues. Germline V CDR1 and CDR2: SNHLY, FYNNEI. The CDR3 loop is CASRSGGRETQYF. The CDR3 bases are TGTGCCAGCAGATCAGGGGGAAGAGAGACCCAGTACTTC.

V gene TRBV9 combines with J gene TRBJ2-7, with 7 nucleotides matching TRBD1. From germline, CDR1 is SGDLS and CDR2 YYNGEE. The junction had 15 bases not matched to a gene; V was cut back by 2 bases and J by 7 bases. The CDR3 loop spans 16 amino acids. The DNA of the CDR3 is TGTGCCAGCAGCGTTGAACCGGGACAGAATTCGGAGGAGCAGTACTTC. Translated, it gives CASSVEPGQNSEEQYF.

The chain carries TRBV29-1 and TRBJ2-5; TRBD1 agrees at 12 bases. After removal of 6 bases from V and 4 bases from J, the junction contained 3 bases not matched to a gene. In germline, CDR1 is SQVTM, CDR2 ANQGSEA. The CDR3 has 13 amino acids. The CDR3 here is CSVGTGGRETQYF. The CDR3 region has the DNA TGCAGCGTCGGGACAGGGGGCCGAGAGACCCAGTACTTC.

This chain joins TRBV6-1 and TRBJ2-7; D unresolved. V lost 4 bases, J lost 2 bases, and 6 bases lay in between. CDR3 length: 12 amino acids. CDR1 and CDR2 (germline): MNHNS, SASEGT. The CDR3 DNA sequence: TGTGCCAGCAGTGTCAGCGCCTACGAGCAGTACTTC. Amino acid sequence: CASSVSAYEQYF.

This clone was seen a single time. The V gene is TRBV11-2, the J gene TRBJ2-1; D is unresolved. Germline assignment: CDR1 SGHAT and CDR2 FQNNGV. This CDR3 is 15 amino acids long. V was trimmed by 0 bases and J by 5 bases, leaving 11 bases between them. The CDR3 DNA reads TGTGCCAGCAGCTTAGATAGTACGTCTAACAATGAGCAGTTCTTC. Translating it yields CASSLDSTSNNEQFF.